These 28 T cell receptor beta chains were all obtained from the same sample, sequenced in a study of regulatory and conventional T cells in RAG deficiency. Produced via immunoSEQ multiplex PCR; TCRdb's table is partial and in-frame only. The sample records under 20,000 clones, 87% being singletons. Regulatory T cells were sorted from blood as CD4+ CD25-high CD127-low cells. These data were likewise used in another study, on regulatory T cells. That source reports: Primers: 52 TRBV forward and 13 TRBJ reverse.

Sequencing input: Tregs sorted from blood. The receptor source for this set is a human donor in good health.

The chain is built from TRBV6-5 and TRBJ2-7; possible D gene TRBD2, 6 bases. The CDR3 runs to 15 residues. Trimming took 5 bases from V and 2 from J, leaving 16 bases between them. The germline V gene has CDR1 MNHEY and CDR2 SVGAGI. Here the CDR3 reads CASSPRRGSAYEQYF. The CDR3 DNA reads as TGTGCCAGCAGTCCCCGGAGGGGAAGTGCCTACGAGCAGTACTTC.

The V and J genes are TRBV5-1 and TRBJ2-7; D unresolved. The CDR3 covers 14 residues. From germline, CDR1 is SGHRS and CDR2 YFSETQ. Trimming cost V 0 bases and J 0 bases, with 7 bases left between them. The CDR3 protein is CASSLDSDSYEQYF. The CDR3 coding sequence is TGCGCCAGCAGCTTGGACAGCGACTCCTACGAGCAGTACTTC.

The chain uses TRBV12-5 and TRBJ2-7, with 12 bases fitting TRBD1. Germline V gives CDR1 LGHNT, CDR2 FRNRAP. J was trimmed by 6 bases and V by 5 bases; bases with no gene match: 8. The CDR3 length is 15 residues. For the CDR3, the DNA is TGTGCTAGTGGTCCCAAAGGGACAGGGGGCGCCGAGCAGTACTTC. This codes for CASGPKGTGGAEQYF.

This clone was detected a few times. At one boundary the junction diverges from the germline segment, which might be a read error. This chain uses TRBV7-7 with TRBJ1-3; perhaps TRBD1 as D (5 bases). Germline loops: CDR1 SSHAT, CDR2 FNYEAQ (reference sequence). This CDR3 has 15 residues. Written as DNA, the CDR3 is TGTGCTAGCAGCCCGGGGACCTGGGGGGGAAACACCATATATTTT. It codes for CASSPGTWGGNTIYF.

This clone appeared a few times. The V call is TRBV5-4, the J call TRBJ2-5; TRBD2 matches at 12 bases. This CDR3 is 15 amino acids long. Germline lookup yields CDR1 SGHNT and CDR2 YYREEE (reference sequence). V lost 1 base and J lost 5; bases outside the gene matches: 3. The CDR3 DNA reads TGTGCCAGCAGCTTGAGGACTAGCGGGGCGGAGACCCAGTACTTC. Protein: CASSLRTSGAETQYF.

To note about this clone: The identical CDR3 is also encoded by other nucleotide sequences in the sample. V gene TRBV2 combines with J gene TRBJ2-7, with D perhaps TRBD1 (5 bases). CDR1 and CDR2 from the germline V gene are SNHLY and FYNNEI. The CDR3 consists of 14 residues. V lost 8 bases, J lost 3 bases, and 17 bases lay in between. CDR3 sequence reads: CASRLQGPGYEQYF. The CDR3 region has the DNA TGTGCCAGCCGCCTCCAGGGCCCAGGCTACGAGCAGTACTTC.

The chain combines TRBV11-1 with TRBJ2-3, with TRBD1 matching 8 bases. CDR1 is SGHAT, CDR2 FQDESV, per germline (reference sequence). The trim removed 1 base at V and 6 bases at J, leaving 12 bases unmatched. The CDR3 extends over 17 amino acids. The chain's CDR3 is CASSLVPPGGAEDTQYF. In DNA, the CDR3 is TGTGCCAGCAGCTTAGTACCCCCAGGGGGCGCAGAGGATACGCAGTATTTT. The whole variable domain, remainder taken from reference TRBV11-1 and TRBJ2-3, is EAEVAQSPRYKITEKSQAVAFWCDPISGHATLYWYRQILGQGPELLVQFQDESVVDDSQLPKDRFSAERLKGVDSTLKIQPAELGDSAMYLCASSLVPPGGAEDTQYFGPGTRLTVL.

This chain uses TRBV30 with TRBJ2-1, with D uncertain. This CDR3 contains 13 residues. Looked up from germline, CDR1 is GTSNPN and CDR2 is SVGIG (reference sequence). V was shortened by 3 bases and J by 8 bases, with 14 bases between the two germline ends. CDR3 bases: TGTGCCTGGAGCCCCCTCCATAAGGATGAGCAGTTCTTC. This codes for CAWSPLHKDEQFF.

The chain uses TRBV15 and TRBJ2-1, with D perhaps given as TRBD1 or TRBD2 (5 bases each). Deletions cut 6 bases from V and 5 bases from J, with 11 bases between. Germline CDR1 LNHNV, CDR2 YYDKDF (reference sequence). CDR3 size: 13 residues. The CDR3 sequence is CATRWGFDNEQFF. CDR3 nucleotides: TGTGCCACCAGGTGGGGGTTTGACAATGAGCAGTTCTTC. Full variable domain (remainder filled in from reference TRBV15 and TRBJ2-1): DAMVIQNPRYQVTQFGKPVTLSCSQTLNHNVMYWYQQKSSQAPKLLFHYYDKDFNNEADTPDNFQSRRPNTSFCFLDIRSPGLGDTAMYLCATRWGFDNEQFFGPGTRLTVL.

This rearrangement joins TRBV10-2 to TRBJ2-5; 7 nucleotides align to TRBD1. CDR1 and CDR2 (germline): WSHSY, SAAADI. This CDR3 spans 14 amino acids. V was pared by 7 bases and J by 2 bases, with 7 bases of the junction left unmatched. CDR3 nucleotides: TGCGCCAGCATCGACTCAGGGGGACAAGAGACCCAGTACTTC. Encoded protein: CASIDSGGQETQYF.

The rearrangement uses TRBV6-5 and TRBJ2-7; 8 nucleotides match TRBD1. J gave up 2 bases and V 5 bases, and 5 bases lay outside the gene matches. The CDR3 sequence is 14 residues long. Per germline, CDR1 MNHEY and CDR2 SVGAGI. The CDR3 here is CASSQIQGAYEQYF. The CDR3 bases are TGTGCCAGCAGTCAGATACAGGGGGCCTACGAGCAGTACTTC.

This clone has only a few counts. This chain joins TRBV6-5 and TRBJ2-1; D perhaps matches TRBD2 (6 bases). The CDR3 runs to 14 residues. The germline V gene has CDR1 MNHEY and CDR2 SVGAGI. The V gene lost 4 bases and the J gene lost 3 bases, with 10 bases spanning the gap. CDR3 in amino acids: CASSFGGGYNEQFF. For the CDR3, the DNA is TGTGCCAGCAGTTTCGGGGGTGGCTACAATGAGCAGTTCTTC.

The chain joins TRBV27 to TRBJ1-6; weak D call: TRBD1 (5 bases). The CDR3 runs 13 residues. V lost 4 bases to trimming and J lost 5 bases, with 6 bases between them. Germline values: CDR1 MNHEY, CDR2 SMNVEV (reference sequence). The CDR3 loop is CASSSGHNSPLHF. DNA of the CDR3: TGTGCCAGCAGTTCAGGGCATAATTCACCCCTCCACTTT.

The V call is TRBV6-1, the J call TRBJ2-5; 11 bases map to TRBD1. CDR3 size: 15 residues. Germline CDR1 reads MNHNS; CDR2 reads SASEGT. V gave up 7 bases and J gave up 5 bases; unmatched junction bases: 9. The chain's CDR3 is CASILSGTGGETQYF. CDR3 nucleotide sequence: TGTGCCAGCATCCTGTCCGGGACAGGGGGGGAGACCCAGTACTTC.

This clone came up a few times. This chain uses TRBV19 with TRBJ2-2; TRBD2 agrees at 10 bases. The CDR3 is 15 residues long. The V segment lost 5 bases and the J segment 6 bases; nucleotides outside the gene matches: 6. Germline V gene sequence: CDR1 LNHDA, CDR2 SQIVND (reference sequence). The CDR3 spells CASSSSGGAAGELFF. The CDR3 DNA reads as TGTGCCAGTAGTTCCAGCGGGGGGGCCGCCGGGGAGCTGTTTTTT.

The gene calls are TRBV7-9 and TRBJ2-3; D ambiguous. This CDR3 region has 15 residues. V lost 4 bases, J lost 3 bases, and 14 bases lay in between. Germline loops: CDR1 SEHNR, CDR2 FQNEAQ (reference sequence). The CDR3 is CASSWPGLATDTQYF. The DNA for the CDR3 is TGTGCCAGCAGCTGGCCTGGCCTTGCGACAGATACGCAGTATTTT.

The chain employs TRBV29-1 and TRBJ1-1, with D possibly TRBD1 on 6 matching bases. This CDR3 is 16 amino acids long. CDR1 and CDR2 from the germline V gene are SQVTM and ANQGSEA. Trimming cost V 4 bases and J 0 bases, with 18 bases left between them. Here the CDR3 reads CSVGWGQEVLNTEAFF. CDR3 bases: TGCAGCGTTGGTTGGGGGCAGGAAGTTTTGAACACTGAAGCTTTCTTT. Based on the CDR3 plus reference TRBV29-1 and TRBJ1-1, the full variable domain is SAVISQKPSRDICQRGTSLTIQCQVDSQVTMMFWYRQQPGQSLTLIATANQGSEATYESGFVIDKFPISRPNLTFSTLTVSNMSPEDSSIYLCSVGWGQEVLNTEAFFGQGTRLTVV.

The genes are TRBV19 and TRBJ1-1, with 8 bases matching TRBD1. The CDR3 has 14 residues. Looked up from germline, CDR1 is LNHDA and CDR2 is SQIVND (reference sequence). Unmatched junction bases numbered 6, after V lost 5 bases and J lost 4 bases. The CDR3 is CASSLDRVGTEAFF. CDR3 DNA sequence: TGTGCCAGTAGTTTGGACAGGGTGGGCACTGAAGCTTTCTTT.

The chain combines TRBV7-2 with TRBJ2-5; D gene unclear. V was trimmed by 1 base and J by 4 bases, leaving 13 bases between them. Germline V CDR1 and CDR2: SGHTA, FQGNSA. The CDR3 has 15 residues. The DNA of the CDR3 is TGTGCCAGCAGCTTAGTCATCGGAGTGGGAGAGACCCAGTACTTC. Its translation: CASSLVIGVGETQYF.

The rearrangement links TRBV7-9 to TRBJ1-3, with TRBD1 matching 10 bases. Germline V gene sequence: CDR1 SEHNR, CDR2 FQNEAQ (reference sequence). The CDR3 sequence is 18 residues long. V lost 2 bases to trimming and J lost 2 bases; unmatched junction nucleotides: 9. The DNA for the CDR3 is TGTGCCAGCAGCTTACTGGGACAGGGGACTCCCACTGGAAACACCATATATTTT. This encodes CASSLLGQGTPTGNTIYF.

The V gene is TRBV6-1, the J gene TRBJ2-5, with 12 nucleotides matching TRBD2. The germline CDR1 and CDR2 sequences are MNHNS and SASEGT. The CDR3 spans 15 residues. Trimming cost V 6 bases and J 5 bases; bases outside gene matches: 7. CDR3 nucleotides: TGTGCCAGCAGGGACCTAGCGGGAGGGTTTGAGACCCAGTACTTC. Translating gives CASRDLAGGFETQYF.

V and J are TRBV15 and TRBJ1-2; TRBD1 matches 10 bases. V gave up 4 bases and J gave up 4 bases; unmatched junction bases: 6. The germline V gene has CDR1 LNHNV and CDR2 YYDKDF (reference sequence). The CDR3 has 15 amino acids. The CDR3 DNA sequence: TGTGCCACCAGCATCGACAGGGGGCGCTCCTATGGCTACACCTTC. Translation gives CATSIDRGRSYGYTF.

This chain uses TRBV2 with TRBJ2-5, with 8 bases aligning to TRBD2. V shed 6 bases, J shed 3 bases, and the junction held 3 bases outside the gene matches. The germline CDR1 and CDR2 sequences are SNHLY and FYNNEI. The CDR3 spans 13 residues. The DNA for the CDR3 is TGTGCCAGCAGGGGGACTAGAGAAGAGACCCAGTACTTC. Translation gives CASRGTREETQYF.

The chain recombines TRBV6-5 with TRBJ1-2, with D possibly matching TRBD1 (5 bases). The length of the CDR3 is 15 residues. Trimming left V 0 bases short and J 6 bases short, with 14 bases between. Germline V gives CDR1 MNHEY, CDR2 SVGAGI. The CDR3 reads CASSYSIGRGNGYTF. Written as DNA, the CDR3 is TGTGCCAGCAGTTACTCGATCGGAAGGGGCAATGGCTACACCTTC.

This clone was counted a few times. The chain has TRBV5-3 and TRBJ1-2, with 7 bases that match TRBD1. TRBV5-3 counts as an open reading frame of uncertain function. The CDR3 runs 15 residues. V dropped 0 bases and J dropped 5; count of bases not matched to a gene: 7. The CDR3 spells CARSLGIQGLYGYTF. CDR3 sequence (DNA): TGTGCCAGAAGCTTGGGGATACAGGGGCTATATGGCTACACCTTC.

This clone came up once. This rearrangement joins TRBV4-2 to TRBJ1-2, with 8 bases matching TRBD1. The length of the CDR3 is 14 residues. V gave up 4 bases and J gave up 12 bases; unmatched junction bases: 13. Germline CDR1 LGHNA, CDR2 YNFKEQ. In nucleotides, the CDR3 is TGTGCCAGCAGCCTCAGTAGCAGGGGGCCAGGAGACACCTTC. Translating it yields CASSLSSRGPGDTF.

CDR3 protein: CASSPGLAGPSYNEQFF. The CDR3 region has the DNA TGTGCCAGCAGCCCGGGACTAGCGGGGCCGTCCTACAATGAGCAGTTCTTC. This sequence joins TRBV7-3 and TRBJ2-1; 13 bases align to TRBD2. The CDR3 is 17 amino acids. Looked up from germline, CDR1 is SGHTA and CDR2 is FQGTGA. J was trimmed by 1 base and V by 5 bases; bases with no gene match: 5.

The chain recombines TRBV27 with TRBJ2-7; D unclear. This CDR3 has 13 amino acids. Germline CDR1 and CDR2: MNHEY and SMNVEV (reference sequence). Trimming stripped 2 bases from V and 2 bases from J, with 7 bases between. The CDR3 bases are TGTGCCAGCAGTTTAGCAGGTACCTACGAGCAGTACTTC. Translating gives CASSLAGTYEQYF.